This T cell receptor (beta chain) appears in the sequencing data of a study of T cell changes during pregnancy in multiple sclerosis. With 5 bases removed from V and 1 base from J, the gap between germline ends came to 18 bases. This CDR3 spans 16 amino acids. CDR1 and CDR2 (germline): SNHLY, FYNNEI. Clones were read by immunoSEQ multiplex PCR, and TCRdb kept only the in-frame ones, dropping some. The profile shows tens of thousands of clones, roughly 91% of them singletons. The chain links TRBV2 to TRBJ2-7; possible D gene TRBD1, 6 bases. This specimen was CD4+ T cells from peripheral blood mononuclear cells, taken in the third trimester of pregnancy. The source is a female donor with multiple sclerosis, enrolled in a pregnancy study. CDR3 loop: CASSKDRLPLSYEQYF. As DNA, the CDR3 is TGTGCCAGCAGTAAGGACAGATTACCCCTTTCCTACGAGCAGTACTTC.